A selection of T cell receptor beta chains follows, all from one sample in a study of beta chain features in type 1 diabetes. Repertoires were generated with immunoSEQ multiplex PCR, while TCRdb's copy carries only in-frame clones and drops some. The sample carries some 160,000 clones, approximately 10% recorded once. The sample consisted of central memory CD4+ T cells from blood. Receptors originate from a woman under 40 with type 1 diabetes. CDR3s include the opening cysteine and the closing phenylalanine or tryptophan. The D gene is left open where the match is weak. Expanded clones get a size class; other rows say once, few or many, or leave the size out.

TRBV27	TRBJ2-4	.	.	CASSPGTKNIQYF	TGTGCCAGCAGTCCGGGAACCAAAAACATTCAGTACTTC
TRBV30	TRBJ2-7	.	few	CAWSLGDTEQYF	TGTGCCTGGAGTTTAGGGGATACCGAGCAGTACTTC
TRBV7-8	TRBJ2-5	TRBD1	few	CASSLQGAGETQYF	TGTGCCAGCAGCTTACAGGGGGCTGGGGAGACCCAGTACTTC
TRBV11-2	TRBJ2-2	.	few	CASSLAANTGELFF	TGTGCCAGCAGCTTAGCAGCGAACACCGGGGAGCTGTTTTTT
TRBV7-8	TRBJ2-7	.	.	CASSLAGTLSYEQYF	TGTGCCAGCAGCTTAGCGGGGACTCTTTCCTACGAGCAGTACTTC
TRBV5-1	TRBJ2-7	.	.	CASSLVPGTNEQYF	TGCGCCAGCAGCTTGGTCCCGGGTACGAACGAGCAGTACTTC
TRBV14	TRBJ2-6	TRBD1	few	CASSLTGAGANVLTF	TGTGCCAGCAGCCTCACAGGGGCTGGGGCCAACGTCCTGACTTTC
TRBV5-1	TRBJ2-7	TRBD2	few	CASSLQSSGRAGREQYF	TGCGCCAGCAGCTTGCAGAGTAGCGGGAGGGCCGGACGCGAGCAGTACTTC
TRBV11-2	TRBJ1-4	.	.	CASSTGLANEKLFF	TGTGCCAGCAGTACAGGGTTGGCCAATGAAAAACTGTTTTTT
TRBV10-3	TRBJ2-1	.	few	CAISEDNNEQFF	TGTGCCATCAGTGAAGACAACAATGAGCAGTTCTTC
TRBV21-1	TRBJ1-5	.	few	CASSRTGDRNQPQHF	TGTGCCAGCAGCAGGACAGGGGACCGCAATCAGCCCCAGCATTTT
TRBV7-2	TRBJ2-3	TRBD1	many	CASSPGQGFGTDTQYF	TGTGCCAGCAGCCCCGGACAGGGCTTTGGTACAGATACGCAGTATTTT
TRBV6-5	TRBJ2-7	TRBD1	few	CASSHGQGPYEQYF	TGTGCCAGCAGCCATGGACAGGGGCCCTACGAGCAGTACTTC
TRBV4-1	TRBJ2-1	TRBD2	.	CASSQAAAGGYNEQFF	TGCGCCAGCAGCCAAGCAGCAGCGGGAGGGTACAATGAGCAGTTCTTC
TRBV30	TRBJ2-7	.	few	CAWSAVYSYEQYF	TGTGCCTGGAGTGCCGTCTACTCCTACGAGCAGTACTTC
TRBV11-2	TRBJ2-5	TRBD1	few	CASSLDRWDSPQETQYF	TGTGCCAGCAGCTTAGATAGGTGGGACAGCCCCCAAGAGACCCAGTACTTC
TRBV11-2	TRBJ1-4	.	.	CASSFAGGWNEKLFF	TGTGCCAGCAGCTTCGCGGGGGGCTGGAATGAAAAACTGTTTTTT
TRBV6-6	TRBJ1-5	TRBD1	.	CASSYSGTGGAGPQHF	TGTGCCAGCAGTTACTCGGGGACAGGGGGCGCCGGGCCCCAGCATTTT
TRBV4-2	TRBJ2-7	TRBD2	.	CASSQETARTSVAYEQYF	TGTGCCAGCAGCCAAGAGACTGCGAGGACTAGCGTCGCCTACGAGCAGTACTTC
TRBV29-1	TRBJ2-5	.	.	CSVKGKPGFQETQYF	TGCAGCGTTAAGGGTAAACCGGGATTCCAAGAGACCCAGTACTTC
TRBV11-2	TRBJ2-7	TRBD1	.	CASSVGDSAGYEQYF	TGTGCCAGCAGCGTGGGGGACAGTGCGGGCTACGAGCAGTACTTC
TRBV5-1	TRBJ2-2	TRBD1	.	CATPRTGEDTGELFF	TGCGCCACCCCGAGGACAGGGGAGGACACCGGGGAGCTGTTTTTT
TRBV5-6	TRBJ2-1	TRBD1	few	CASSSIGQDDYNEQFF	TGTGCCAGCAGCTCCATTGGACAGGATGATTACAATGAGCAGTTCTTC
TRBV5-1	TRBJ1-1	.	.	CASSLGGSHTEAFF	TGCGCCAGCAGCTTGGGCGGATCTCACACTGAAGCTTTCTTT
TRBV28	TRBJ2-7	TRBD1	.	CASSNSDRAAYEQYF	TGTGCCAGCAGCAACTCCGACAGGGCGGCCTACGAGCAGTACTTC
TRBV5-5	TRBJ1-1	TRBD1	.	CASSLTGTGNTEAFF	TGTGCCAGCAGCCTCACCGGGACAGGAAACACTGAAGCTTTCTTT
TRBV30	TRBJ1-4	TRBD1	few	CAWSDRGQINEKLFF	TGTGCCTGGAGTGACAGGGGACAGATTAATGAAAAACTGTTTTTT
TRBV18	TRBJ2-1	.	.	CASSELDSSYNEQFF	TGTGCCAGCTCAGAGCTCGATAGCTCCTACAATGAGCAGTTCTTC
TRBV7-3	TRBJ2-1	TRBD2	.	CASNPTGGRAMNEQFF	TGTGCCAGCAACCCGACTGGGGGGAGGGCCATGAATGAGCAGTTCTTC
TRBV28	TRBJ1-2	.	.	CASSLDEVAYGYTF	TGTGCCAGCAGTTTGGATGAGGTGGCCTATGGCTACACCTTC
TRBV25-1	TRBJ1-1	.	few	CASSVQGRATEAFF	TGTGCCAGCAGTGTACAGGGAAGGGCCACTGAAGCTTTCTTT
TRBV9	TRBJ2-7	.	.	CASSLGQGIYEQYF	TGTGCCAGCAGTTTGGGGCAGGGGATCTACGAGCAGTACTTC
TRBV25-1	TRBJ1-4	.	few	CASSPTVLSGEKLFF	TGTGCCAGCAGTCCAACAGTTCTAAGCGGTGAAAAACTGTTTTTT
TRBV7-9	TRBJ2-7	TRBD2	.	CASSPGLAVYEQYF	TGTGCCAGCAGCCCTGGACTAGCGGTCTACGAGCAGTACTTC
TRBV6-6	TRBJ2-5	.	.	CASLTAPLEGETQYF	TGTGCCAGCCTGACAGCCCCATTGGAAGGAGAGACCCAGTACTTC
TRBV5-4	TRBJ1-1	TRBD1	.	CASSTGGNTEAFF	TGTGCCAGCAGCACAGGGGGAAACACTGAAGCTTTCTTT
TRBV21-1	TRBJ2-3	.	few	CASSKEGRGADTQYF	TGTGCCAGCAGCAAAGAGGGCAGGGGAGCAGATACGCAGTATTTT
TRBV6-1	TRBJ2-7	.	few	CASQAPYEQYF	TGTGCCAGTCAGGCGCCCTACGAGCAGTACTTC
TRBV10-3	TRBJ1-2	.	.	CAISAGVGANYGYTF	TGTGCCATCAGTGCCGGAGTAGGTGCTAACTATGGCTACACCTTC
TRBV28	TRBJ1-1	.	few	CASRIGVGDTEAFF	TGTGCCAGCCGAATAGGGGTAGGGGACACTGAAGCTTTCTTT
TRBV5-4	TRBJ1-1	TRBD1	few	CASSAGGTENTEAFF	TGTGCCAGCAGCGCTGGGGGGACAGAGAACACTGAAGCTTTCTTT
TRBV7-8	TRBJ1-2	TRBD1	.	CASSFLTGEDGYTF	TGTGCCAGCAGCTTTCTGACAGGGGAAGATGGCTACACCTTC
TRBV12-5	TRBJ2-3	.	.	CASGPHTDTQYF	TGTGCTAGTGGGCCACACACAGATACGCAGTATTTT
TRBV7-2	TRBJ1-5	.	few	CASSYRGNQPQHF	TGTGCCAGCAGCTACAGAGGCAATCAGCCCCAGCATTTT
TRBV27	TRBJ2-3	.	.	CAPSPSAGGTDTQYF	TGTGCCCCTAGCCCTAGCGCAGGCGGCACAGATACGCAGTATTTT
TRBV5-1	TRBJ2-7	.	.	CASRLTGSEQYF	TGCGCCAGCAGACTCACAGGGTCCGAGCAGTACTTC
TRBV28	TRBJ2-7	.	few	CASSFSGSDEQYF	TGTGCCAGCAGTTTTTCGGGATCAGACGAGCAGTACTTC
TRBV5-6	TRBJ1-2	.	.	CASSTPDSYGYTF	TGTGCCAGCAGCACCCCGGACTCATATGGCTACACCTTC
TRBV11-2	TRBJ1-4	TRBD1	few	CASSSDRDREKLFF	TGTGCCAGCAGCTCCGACAGGGATCGTGAAAAACTGTTTTTT
TRBV19	TRBJ2-7	TRBD2	.	CASSTGTSGSGEQYF	TGTGCCAGTAGTACCGGGACTAGCGGGAGTGGCGAGCAGTACTTC
TRBV5-1	TRBJ2-5	TRBD1	.	CASSPSLTGMRETQYF	TGCGCCAGCAGCCCATCACTGACAGGGATGAGGGAGACCCAGTACTTC